The 5 T cell receptor beta chains presented below share a single source sample, sequenced in a study of T cells in Graves' hyperthyroidism and ophthalmopathy. Amplified regions were TCR beta CDR3 sequences from RNA transcripts. Primed by the HTBI set, a first-round RT-PCR was run on the TCR CDR3. TCRdb called the multiplex PCR reads again in MiXCR, with one record for every CDR3 protein. This table has 380,000 or so distinct CDR3 sequences, about a fifth appearing once. The sequenced sample consisted of blood. The receptors were gathered from a woman aged 18-35 years with Graves' hyperthyroidism.

This clonotype was detected ten times or more. This chain uses TRBV24-1 with TRBJ1-1; D is unclear. Trimming stripped 8 bases from V and 7 bases from J, with 10 bases between. The CDR3 has 11 residues. Germline CDR1 KGHDR, CDR2 SFDVKD. The CDR3 DNA follows: TGTGCCACCAAGAGTACGGGTGAAGCTTTCTTT. Its protein is CATKSTGEAFF.

This clonotype was detected once. The chain recombines TRBV30 with TRBJ1-1; D might be TRBD1 (5 bases). V was trimmed by 4 bases and J by 0 bases, leaving 21 bases between them. This CDR3 has 17 residues. CDR1 GTSNPN and CDR2 SVGIG come from the germline V gene (reference sequence). CDR3 DNA sequence: TGTGCCTGGATCAGATACAGGACTATAGACATGAACACTGAAGCTTTCTTT. It codes for CAWIRYRTIDMNTEAFF.

This clonotype came up many times. V gene TRBV20-1 combines with J gene TRBJ2-1; 7 nucleotides agree with TRBD2. Germline-derived CDR1 and CDR2 are DFQATT and SNEGSKA (reference sequence). The J segment lost 7 bases and the V segment lost 0 bases, leaving 9 bases of the junction unmatched. The CDR3 runs 15 residues. The CDR3 region is CSARDVGLDYNEQFF. CDR3 nucleotide sequence: TGCAGTGCTAGAGATGTCGGACTAGACTATAATGAGCAGTTCTTC.

In this sample, this clonotype turned up many times. The genes are TRBV20-1 and TRBJ1-5; TRBD1 agrees at 8 bases. Germline V gene lookup returns CDR1 DFQATT and CDR2 SNEGSKA (reference sequence). V dropped 4 bases and J dropped 3; count of bases not matched to a gene: 8. The length of the CDR3 is 15 residues. The CDR3 reads CSANLPGQDNQPQHF. DNA for the CDR3: TGCAGTGCTAATTTGCCGGGACAGGACAATCAGCCCCAGCATTTT.

This clonotype has ten or more counts. The rearrangement joins TRBV12-3 or TRBV12-4 to TRBJ2-3; D call uncertain. Trimming removed 1 base at V and 1 base at J, with 12 bases between. The CDR3 contains 16 residues. The CDR3 nucleotides read TGTGCCAGCAGTTTAGGCCCGAAGAAAGGCACAGATACGCAGTATTTT. Translating gives CASSLGPKKGTDTQYF.